This TCR beta chain was documented in a study of OX40 agonist ivuxolimab in advanced cancers. Study results and limitations: Partial responders at 0.1-3.0 mg/kg had among the lowest clonal expansion.

Germline CDR1 ENHRY, CDR2 SYGVKD. V lost 6 bases, J lost 0 bases, and 8 bases lay in between. This CDR3 contains 13 residues. TCRdb's copy holds only in-frame clones and misses some; the assay was immunoSEQ multiplex PCR. The sample lists 75,000 to 95,000 clones, just under 90% seen once, with approximately 7.4% in the top ten. About this clone: What it binds is not known.

The material sequenced was CD4+ or CD8+ T cells sorted from blood, taken in a trial of the OX40 agonist ivuxolimab. J is TRBJ1-2 and V is TRBV10-3; D is unresolved. The source is an adult with an advanced solid tumor such as melanoma, head and neck, liver or kidney cancer. The CDR3 DNA is TGTGCCATCAGACAAGAGTCTAACTATGGCTACACCTTC. This sequence encodes CAIRQESNYGYTF.